Listed below are T cell receptor beta chains from one sample, sequenced in a study of Graves' ophthalmopathy and Graves' hyperthyroidism. Each CDR3 protein is one row after TCRdb ran MiXCR on the multiplex PCR reads. The sample carries over a million distinct CDR3 sequences, about 35% recorded once. Specimen: peripheral blood or thyroid tissue (not recorded which). Source of these receptors: an adult man with Graves' hyperthyroidism. Both conserved end residues are part of each CDR3. D genes are given only for firm matches. The size field is filled for only some rows; it gives once, few, many or a size class.

16 NA NA TRBJ1-3 TRBV7-6 TGTGCCAGCAGCCCAACGGCGGGGAGCTCTGGAAACACCATATATTTT CASSPTAGSSGNTIYF
21 NA TRBD2 TRBJ2-5 TRBV5-6 TGTGCCAGCAGCTTGGCCGGGATCGGAACGGGAGGGCCCTCCCTTGGCGAGACCCAGTACTTC CASSLAGIGTGGPSLGETQYF
14 NA NA TRBJ2-2 TRBV7-3 TGTGCCAGCAGCTCAATACGGGACACCGGGGAGCTGTTTTTT CASSSIRDTGELFF
13 NA NA TRBJ1-5 TRBV20-1 TGCAGTGCTATCGTCCGGGGGAATCAGCCCCAGCATTTT CSAIVRGNQPQHF
15 many TRBD1 TRBJ1-2 TRBV4-3 TGCGCCAGCAGCCAATCCCCGGGACAGAGCTATGGCTACACCTTC CASSQSPGQSYGYTF
19 NA NA TRBJ2-6 TRBV6-2/TRBV6-3 TGTGCCAGCAGTTACGCGCCAGGGAACCGCCTCTCTGGGGCCAACGTCCTGACTTTC CASSYAPGNRLSGANVLTF
15 many NA TRBJ1-2 TRBV24-1 TGTGCCACCAGTGAGGCGGACGGAGCTAACTATGGCTACACCTTC CATSEADGANYGYTF
15 NA NA TRBJ2-5 TRBV10-3 TGTGCCAGCAGTTACTCGAAGGGTTTGGGCCAGCCCCAGTACTTC CASSYSKGLGQPQYF
14 NA NA TRBJ1-1 TRBV7-3 TGTGCCAGCAGCAACCGGGACGCGGACACTGAAGCTTTCTTT CASSNRDADTEAFF
19 NA NA TRBJ2-7 TRBV3-1 TGTGCCAGCAGCCAAACACGTCCCAGTAGACACCAACGAGCCTACGAGCAGTACTTC CASSQTRPSRHQRAYEQYF
14 many TRBD1 TRBJ1-2 TRBV6-5 TGTGCCAGCAGGACAGGGGAACCCTCCTATGGCTACACCTTC CASRTGEPSYGYTF
13 NA NA TRBJ1-1 TRBV10-3 TGTGCCAGCACCCAGCTTCAGAACACTGAAGCTTTCTTT CASTQLQNTEAFF
15 NA TRBD1 TRBJ1-6 TRBV27 TGTGCCAGCCGCTCCCTTACAGGGGAGAATTCACCCCTCCACTTT CASRSLTGENSPLHF
14 NA NA TRBJ1-6 TRBV6-5 TGTGCCAGCATGAGGGGCAGGGGAAGTTCACCCCTCCACTTT CASMRGRGSSPLHF
17 many NA TRBJ1-6 TRBV11-2 TGTGCCAGCAGCCAGACGGGCCTCAGGGGTCGTAATTCACCCCTCCACTTT CASSQTGLRGRNSPLHF
15 NA NA TRBJ1-6 TRBV2 TGTGCCAGCAGTACGGACGGATCTTTACGGTCACCCCTCCACTTT CASSTDGSLRSPLHF
13 NA NA TRBJ2-5 TRBV5-1 TGCGCCAGCGCCGGGAGCGGCCAAGAGACCCAGTACTTC CASAGSGQETQYF
18 NA NA TRBJ2-6 TRBV30 TGTGCCTGGAGTCGACAGGTTCCTGGATTCTCTGGGGCCAACGTCCTGACTTTC CAWSRQVPGFSGANVLTF
14 once TRBD1 TRBJ1-1 TRBV29-1 TGCAGCGTTGAAGCAGGGGGTCTGAACACTGAAGCTTTCTTT CSVEAGGLNTEAFF
13 NA NA TRBJ2-5 TRBV10-3 TGTGCCATCAGTAGACTCCCAAAAGAGACCCAGTACTTC CAISRLPKETQYF
16 NA NA TRBJ1-6 TRBV4-2 TGTGCCAGCAGCCCAACCCCGGCAGGATCGGGGTCACCCCTCCACTTT CASSPTPAGSGSPLHF
12 NA NA TRBJ2-5 TRBV9 TGTGCCAGCAGCGTAGGCGGGGGCAATCAGTACTTC CASSVGGGNQYF
14 few NA TRBJ2-7 TRBV5-1 TGCGCCAGCAGCCCGGGCCCCGCGACCTACGAGCAGTACTTC CASSPGPATYEQYF
16 NA TRBD1 TRBJ1-5 TRBV7-6 TGTGCCAGCAGCTTAACCGGACAGGGGAACAATCAGCCCCAGCATTTT CASSLTGQGNNQPQHF
14 few NA TRBJ2-7 TRBV2 TGTGCCAGCAGTGGCTCCGGGGCCCCCCACGAGCAGTACTTC CASSGSGAPHEQYF
12 many NA TRBJ2-7 TRBV10-3 TGTGCCATCAGTCGCAGGGCCTACGAGCAGTACTTC CAISRRAYEQYF
16 NA NA TRBJ2-7 TRBV7-9 TGTGCCAGCAGCTTATCAGGATCCTTCCCGGGGGACGAGCAGTACTTC CASSLSGSFPGDEQYF
11 many NA TRBJ2-7 TRBV6-1 TGTGCCACCGAGGGCGTAGGCGAGCAGTACTTC CATEGVGEQYF
13 NA NA TRBJ1-4 TRBV10-3 TGTGCCATCAGAAAGGACAGTTGGGAAAAACTGTTTTTT CAIRKDSWEKLFF
11 NA NA TRBJ1-4 TRBV29-1 TGCAGCGTAGCTTCGGATGAAAAACTGTTTTTT CSVASDEKLFF
15 many NA TRBJ2-6 TRBV19 TGTGCCAGCCAGACAGGACACTCTGGGGCCAACGTCCTGACTTTC CASQTGHSGANVLTF
15 NA NA TRBJ2-5 TRBV10-2 TGCGCCAGCAGTTACCCGGTTTTCGGTAGAGAGACCCAGTACTTC CASSYPVFGRETQYF
12 NA NA TRBJ1-2 TRBV12-3/TRBV12-4 TGTGCCAGCAGGCACGAATTAGGGGGCTACACCTTC CASRHELGGYTF
12 many NA TRBJ2-7 TRBV5-1 TGCGCCAGCAGCCCGTGGGGGGACGAGCAGTACTTC CASSPWGDEQYF
12 many NA TRBJ1-1 TRBV7-9 TGTGCCAGCGGGGGGGCGGAAACTGAAGCTTTCTTT CASGGAETEAFF
15 NA NA TRBJ2-7 TRBV7-9 TGTGCCAGCAGCAACCACGGGTCGTGGAAGTACGAGCAGTACTTC CASSNHGSWKYEQYF
14 many NA TRBJ2-7 TRBV20-1 TGCAGTGCTAGTGAGTCGCTAGTCAGTGGCGAGCAGTACTTC CSASESLVSGEQYF
16 NA TRBD1 TRBJ2-7 TRBV7-3 TGTGCCAGCAGCTATTCATCCGGGACAGGGGTCTACGAGCAGTACTTC CASSYSSGTGVYEQYF
16 few TRBD1 TRBJ2-7 TRBV5-1 TGCGCCAGCAGGGGATGGACAGGGGGATCGGACTACGAGCAGTACTTC CASRGWTGGSDYEQYF
16 once NA TRBJ2-7 TRBV10-3 TGTGCCATCAGTGAGTCGCGGCAGGCTGTAACCTACGAGCAGTACTTC CAISESRQAVTYEQYF
15 many TRBD1 TRBJ2-7 TRBV6-5 TGTGCCAGCAGTCGACCGGGACAGGGAACCTACGAGCAGTACTTC CASSRPGQGTYEQYF
14 many NA TRBJ1-2 TRBV24-1 TGTGCCACCAGTGATCCGACGGGGAACTATGGCTACACCTTC CATSDPTGNYGYTF
14 many NA TRBJ2-7 TRBV7-9 TGTGCCAGCAGGCCAATTAAACAGGGTTACGAGCAGTACTTC CASRPIKQGYEQYF
14 once TRBD1 TRBJ1-2 TRBV24-1 TGTGCCACCAGTGACCCTGGGACAGCCTATGGCTACACCTTC CATSDPGTAYGYTF
12 many NA TRBJ1-2 TRBV20-1 TGCAGTGCTAGGATGAGTAACTATGGCTACACCTTC CSARMSNYGYTF
15 NA NA TRBJ2-2 TRBV20-1 TGCAGTGCTAGAGATACCCGGGGGCAAACCGGGGAGCTGTTTTTT CSARDTRGQTGELFF
16 few NA TRBJ2-2 TRBV19 TGTGCCAGTAGACCCCCAGGGGTTGGGGACACCGGGGAGCTGTTTTTT CASRPPGVGDTGELFF
16 NA NA TRBJ1-1 TRBV9 TGTGCCAGCAGCCCAAATGACGGAGGGGTGAACACTGAAGCTTTCTTT CASSPNDGGVNTEAFF
15 many NA TRBJ1-3 TRBV7-2 TGTGCCAGCAGCCCCGTGGGTGGATCTGGAAACACCATATATTTT CASSPVGGSGNTIYF
13 NA NA TRBJ1-2 TRBV29-1 TGCAGCGTTCTCCCCGGGGGGAACTATGGCTACACCTTC CSVLPGGNYGYTF
12 NA TRBD1 TRBJ1-2 TRBV6-2/TRBV6-3 TGTGCCAGCATCGGGACAGGGATAGGCTACACCTTC CASIGTGIGYTF
15 many TRBD1 TRBJ2-7 TRBV7-9 TGTGCCAGCAGCTCTCACCTGGGACAGATTGACGAGCAGTACTTC CASSSHLGQIDEQYF
13 NA NA TRBJ1-5 TRBV20-1 TGCAGTGCTAGAGCAGGGCTCAAACAGCCCCAGCATTTT CSARAGLKQPQHF